One and the same sample provided the 11 T cell receptor beta chains below, sequenced in a study of T cells in Graves' hyperthyroidism and ophthalmopathy. What was amplified from RNA transcripts were TCR beta CDR3 regions. HTBI primers drove first-round RT-PCR of the TCR CDR3. TCRdb re-derived calls from the multiplex PCR reads in MiXCR, one entry per CDR3 protein. The table shows 300,000 to 500,000 distinct CDR3 sequences, with around 15% occurring only once. Specimen: blood. These receptors were collected from a man aged 45 to 65 with Graves' ophthalmopathy.

This clonotype appeared many times. The V call is TRBV5-1, the J call TRBJ2-7; D remains ambiguous. This CDR3 contains 10 residues. CDR1 is SGHRS and CDR2 is YFSETQ in the germline V gene. V was cut by 9 bases and J by 0 bases, with 4 bases left in between. The CDR3 DNA sequence: TGCGCCACCACCTCCTACGAGCAGTACTTC. The encoded protein is CATTSYEQYF.

This clonotype was seen at least ten times. The V call is TRBV5-1, the J call TRBJ2-3; 11 bases align to TRBD2. Germline lookup yields CDR1 SGHRS and CDR2 YFSETQ. V trimming: 0 bases; J trimming: 5 bases; junction bases outside the gene matches: 5. The CDR3 sequence is 16 residues long. The CDR3, as DNA: TGCGCCAGCAGCTTGGTAGCGGGAGGGCCCGGAGATACGCAGTATTTT. This gives the protein CASSLVAGGPGDTQYF. Full variable domain (missing parts from reference TRBV5-1 and TRBJ2-3): KAGVTQTPRYLIKTRGQQVTLSCSPISGHRSVSWYQQTPGQGLQFLFEYFSETQRNKGNFPGRFSGRQFSNSRSEMNVSTLELGDSALYLCASSLVAGGPGDTQYFGPGTRLTVL.

This clonotype was seen a few times. V and J are TRBV20-1 and TRBJ2-7; possibly TRBD2 for D (5 bases). This CDR3 contains 14 residues. V was cut by 4 bases and J by 4 bases, with 17 bases left in between. In germline, CDR1 is DFQATT, CDR2 SNEGSKA (reference sequence). CDR3 region: CSATPTSGEYEQYF. For the CDR3, the DNA is TGCAGTGCTACCCCTACTTCCGGGGAATACGAGCAGTACTTC.

This clonotype was seen many times. The chain joins TRBV6-1 to TRBJ1-1; the match to TRBD1 covers 8 bases. The junction had 7 bases not matched to a gene; V was cut back by 5 bases and J by 2 bases. The CDR3 has 15 amino acids. CDR1 and CDR2 (germline): MNHNS, SASEGT. The CDR3 here is CASSLTGATNTEAFF. In DNA, the CDR3 is TGTGCCAGCAGTTTGACAGGGGCGACCAACACTGAAGCTTTCTTT.

This clonotype has at least ten counts. The rearrangement joins TRBV7-6 to TRBJ2-3; D possibly corresponds to TRBD2 (5 bases). This CDR3 is built from 16 residues. Trimming stripped 5 bases from V and 2 bases from J, with 17 bases between. Germline CDR1 and CDR2: SGHVS and FNYEAQ. Here the CDR3 reads CASSPGKRPPTDTQYF. Written as DNA, the CDR3 is TGTGCCAGCAGCCCCGGGAAGCGCCCTCCCACAGATACGCAGTATTTT.

This clonotype came up a few times. The chain joins TRBV7-9 to TRBJ2-7; 9 positions agree with TRBD2. The germline V gene encodes CDR1 SEHNR and CDR2 FQNEAQ (reference sequence). This CDR3 region has 14 residues. The junction had 7 bases not matched to a gene; V was cut back by 5 bases and J by 5 bases. The CDR3, as DNA: TGTGCCAGCAGCCCTATGACTAGCGGCAACGAGCAGTACTTC. This encodes CASSPMTSGNEQYF.

The table lists this clonotype with many counts. This rearrangement joins TRBV5-1 to TRBJ2-2; tentatively, D is TRBD1 or TRBD2 (5 bases each). Trimming stripped 2 bases from V and 1 base from J, with 18 bases between. Germline assignment: CDR1 SGHRS and CDR2 YFSETQ. The CDR3 has 18 residues. The CDR3 reads CASSLVGRFGLNTGELFF. The CDR3 DNA is TGCGCCAGCAGCTTAGTGGGACGCTTCGGGTTGAACACCGGGGAGCTGTTTTTT.

This clonotype was counted only a few times. This chain joins TRBV19 and TRBJ1-3, with D unclear. Germline V gene sequence: CDR1 LNHDA, CDR2 SQIVND (reference sequence). V was cut by 8 bases and J by 0 bases, with 17 bases left in between. The CDR3 contains 16 residues. The chain's CDR3 is CASRRGLFNSGNTIYF. CDR3 DNA: TGTGCCAGTCGAAGAGGGCTCTTCAACTCTGGAAACACCATATATTTT.

This clonotype was seen ten or more times. The chain employs TRBV7-9 and TRBJ2-2; TRBD2 aligns across 7 bases. Germline-derived CDR1 and CDR2 are SEHNR and FQNEAQ (reference sequence). The CDR3 contains 15 residues. Trimming removed 0 bases from V and 4 bases from J; junction bases left unmatched: 2. CDR3: CASSLAGGSTGELFF. The CDR3, as DNA: TGTGCCAGCAGCTTAGCGGGAGGGAGCACCGGGGAGCTGTTTTTT.

This clonotype was seen at least ten times. The chain employs TRBV30 and TRBJ2-5, with D maybe TRBD1 (5 bases). CDR1 GTSNPN and CDR2 SVGIG come from the germline V gene (reference sequence). CDR3 size: 13 residues. V shed 0 bases and J shed 1 base, with 6 bases lying between them. The CDR3 sequence: CAWSVGVQETQYF. The CDR3 DNA reads TGTGCCTGGAGTGTAGGGGTCCAAGAGACCCAGTACTTC.

This clonotype was counted ten times or more. The rearrangement links TRBV2 to TRBJ2-2, with TRBD2 matching over 10 bases. This CDR3 is 16 amino acids long. Germline values: CDR1 SNHLY, CDR2 FYNNEI. V trimming: 5 bases; J trimming: 1 base; junction bases outside the gene matches: 4. In DNA, the CDR3 is TGTGCCAGCAGTCCTCGGACTAGCGGGAACACCGGGGAGCTGTTTTTT. Its protein product is CASSPRTSGNTGELFF. Variable domain in full (rest from reference TRBV2 and TRBJ2-2): EPEVTQTPSHQVTQMGQEVILRCVPISNHLYFYWYRQILGQKVEFLVSFYNNEISEKSEIFDDQFSVERPDGSNFTLKIRSTKLEDSAMYFCASSPRTSGNTGELFFGEGSRLTVL.